These T cell receptor beta chains were read from a single sample in a study of blood T cell repertoires in COVID-19. Using immunoSEQ multiplex PCR, the repertoire was profiled, and TCRdb retains in-frame clones only, with some absent. Counted here are 400,000 to 500,000 clones, just over 85% occurring once; the ten biggest clones make up under 1.5%. Material: peripheral blood. These TCRs come from a woman aged 25 to 39 with active or convalescent COVID-19. The CDR3 runs from the conserved cysteine through the conserved F or W. Each record gives: D gene, V gene, J gene, CDR3 length, clone size, CDR3 protein, CDR3 DNA. A D gene is named only where the DNA matches it firmly. Not every row has a clone size; where given, it reads once, few, many or a size class.

TRBD2	TRBV7-9	TRBJ2-1	15	NA	CASSLVAGEKSEQFF	TGTGCCAGCAGCTTAGTAGCGGGAGAAAAGTCCGAGCAGTTCTTC
NA	TRBV7-2	TRBJ1-1	14	NA	CASSAGPSVTEAFF	TGTGCCAGCAGCGCGGGCCCATCTGTCACTGAAGCTTTCTTT
TRBD1	TRBV7-2	TRBJ1-5	17	NA	CASSSTGTGGIEQPQHF	TGTGCCAGCAGCTCAACCGGGACAGGGGGCATCGAACAGCCCCAGCATTTT
TRBD2	TRBV6-2/TRBV6-3	TRBJ2-1	14	NA	CASSYGTRNNEQFF	TGTGCCAGCAGTTATGGGACTAGAAACAATGAGCAGTTCTTC
NA	TRBV5-6	TRBJ2-5	11	NA	CASSRAETQYF	TGTGCCAGCAGCCGAGCAGAGACCCAGTACTTC
TRBD2	TRBV7-8	TRBJ2-1	16	NA	CASSLNLGGGVKEQFF	TGTGCCAGCAGCTTAAATCTGGGGGGAGGGGTTAAAGAGCAGTTCTTC
TRBD1	TRBV7-9	TRBJ2-7	14	NA	CASSLGQGAYEQYF	TGTGCCAGCAGCTTAGGGCAGGGGGCCTACGAGCAGTACTTC
TRBD1	TRBV6-5	TRBJ1-2	14	once	CASIRQGLSYGYTF	TGTGCCAGCATAAGACAGGGGCTTAGCTATGGCTACACCTTC
NA	TRBV6-6	TRBJ1-6	14	once	CASSYRGQNSPLHF	TGTGCCAGCAGTTACAGGGGACAAAATTCACCCCTCCACTTT
TRBD2	TRBV12-5	TRBJ2-3	14	NA	CASGLATSADTQYF	TGTGCTAGTGGTTTGGCGACTAGCGCAGATACGCAGTATTTT
NA	TRBV19	TRBJ2-5	13	NA	CATRAGGRETQYF	TGTGCCACCAGGGCCGGTGGGCGAGAGACCCAGTACTTC
TRBD1	TRBV5-1	TRBJ1-1	13	once	CASSSGQDTEAFF	TGCGCCAGCAGCTCCGGACAGGACACTGAAGCTTTCTTT
NA	TRBV10-3	TRBJ2-5	13	NA	CAISGTGQETQYF	TGTGCCATCAGTGGAACAGGGCAAGAGACCCAGTACTTC
TRBD1	TRBV6-5	TRBJ1-1	14	NA	CASTQTGTNTEAFF	TGTGCCAGCACCCAGACAGGGACAAACACTGAAGCTTTCTTT
NA	TRBV20-1	TRBJ2-3	10	NA	CSANTNTQYF	TGCAGTGCGAACACGAATACGCAGTATTTT
TRBD2	TRBV19	TRBJ2-1	15	NA	CASSIGGGVYNEQFF	TGTGCCAGTAGTATAGGCGGGGGAGTATACAATGAGCAGTTCTTC
NA	TRBV29-1	TRBJ1-2	13	once	CSVGAGTNYGYTF	TGCAGCGTTGGGGCAGGAACTAACTATGGCTACACCTTC
NA	TRBV5-6	TRBJ2-7	15	few	CASSPSGYAAYEQYF	TGTGCCAGCAGCCCGTCAGGTTATGCCGCGTACGAGCAGTACTTC
TRBD1	TRBV15	TRBJ1-2	16	once	CATSPLRTGSNYGYTF	TGTGCCACCAGCCCCCTTCGGACAGGGTCCAACTATGGCTACACCTTC
TRBD1	TRBV18	TRBJ1-2	17	NA	CASSPMTGTGDDYGYTF	TGTGCCAGCTCACCAATGACCGGGACAGGGGACGACTATGGCTACACCTTC
NA	TRBV4-1	TRBJ1-6	12	NA	CASSPPLSPLHF	TGCGCCAGCAGCCCGCCACTTTCCCCACTCCACTTT
NA	TRBV10-3	TRBJ2-7	13	NA	CAISDSGAYEQYF	TGTGCCATCAGTGATAGCGGAGCCTACGAGCAGTACTTC
TRBD2	TRBV27	TRBJ2-3	18	NA	CASSLSTPGLAGFDTQYF	TGTGCCAGCAGTTTATCTACCCCGGGACTAGCGGGATTTGATACGCAGTATTTT
TRBD2	TRBV6-5	TRBJ2-1	15	few	CASRKLAGTYNEQFF	TGTGCCAGCAGGAAACTAGCGGGGACCTACAATGAGCAGTTCTTC
TRBD2	TRBV7-9	TRBJ2-3	15	NA	CASQLAGGPTDTQYF	TGTGCCAGCCAACTAGCGGGGGGTCCCACAGATACGCAGTATTTT
NA	TRBV27	TRBJ1-4	15	NA	CASSLFVATNEKLFF	TGTGCCAGCAGTTTATTCGTTGCAACTAATGAAAAACTGTTTTTT
NA	TRBV6-5	TRBJ2-3	15	NA	CASRPSGRGTDTQYF	TGTGCCAGCAGACCAAGCGGGCGGGGCACAGATACGCAGTATTTT
TRBD1	TRBV18	TRBJ2-7	15	NA	CASSPGQGGFYEQYF	TGTGCCAGCTCACCGGGACAGGGGGGATTCTACGAGCAGTACTTC
TRBD1	TRBV5-5	TRBJ2-7	18	NA	CASSMKKLGQGRSYEQYF	TGTGCCAGCAGCATGAAAAAATTGGGACAGGGGCGCTCCTACGAGCAGTACTTC
TRBD1	TRBV11-3	TRBJ2-1	18	NA	CASSFPWGWTGGRNEQFF	TGTGCCAGCAGCTTTCCCTGGGGGTGGACAGGGGGGAGGAATGAGCAGTTCTTC
NA	TRBV5-1	TRBJ2-7	14	NA	CASSLHGNSYEQYF	TGCGCCAGCAGCTTGCACGGGAACTCCTACGAGCAGTACTTC
TRBD1	TRBV3-1/TRBV3-2	TRBJ2-5	14	NA	CATGATGGGETQYF	TGTGCCACCGGAGCGACAGGGGGCGGGGAGACCCAGTACTTC
NA	TRBV9	TRBJ1-1	16	NA	CASSDQEEGHNTEAFF	TGTGCCAGCAGCGACCAGGAAGAGGGACATAACACTGAAGCTTTCTTT
NA	TRBV5-1	TRBJ2-7	13	few	CASSKGQVGEQYF	TGCGCCAGCAGCAAGGGACAAGTGGGTGAGCAGTACTTC
NA	TRBV25-1	TRBJ2-1	13	NA	CLTGGAGRHEQFF	TGCCTAACCGGAGGCGCAGGGAGGCATGAGCAGTTCTTC
NA	TRBV29-1	TRBJ2-2	10	NA	CSAYTGELFF	TGCAGCGCCTACACCGGGGAGCTGTTTTTT
TRBD2	TRBV6-5	TRBJ2-7	15	NA	CASSYGTSGTYEQYF	TGTGCCAGCAGTTATGGGACTAGCGGGACCTACGAGCAGTACTTC
TRBD1	TRBV7-9	TRBJ1-5	16	few	CASSPPPTGSNQPQHF	TGTGCCAGCAGCCCCCCTCCGACAGGGAGCAATCAGCCCCAGCATTTT
TRBD2	TRBV27	TRBJ2-7	15	NA	CASSLKAGRAYEQYF	TGTGCCAGCAGTCTCAAAGCGGGAAGGGCCTACGAGCAGTACTTC
TRBD1	TRBV19	TRBJ1-1	13	NA	CASSSNRGYEAFF	TGTGCCAGTAGTAGTAACAGGGGATATGAAGCTTTCTTT
NA	TRBV3-1/TRBV3-2	TRBJ2-2	16	NA	CASSQEETANTGELFF	TGTGCCAGCAGCCAAGAGGAGACGGCGAACACCGGGGAGCTGTTTTTT
NA	TRBV6-1	TRBJ1-2	15	NA	CASSETGGLLYGYTF	TGTGCCAGCAGTGAAACCGGGGGGCTCCTCTATGGCTACACCTTC
TRBD1	TRBV9	TRBJ1-3	17	NA	CASSVGGAGGSGNTIYF	TGTGCCAGCAGCGTAGGGGGCGCAGGGGGATCTGGAAACACCATATATTTT